The 10 T cell receptor beta chains reported below all come from one sample, sequenced in a study of T-cell reconstitution after alpha-beta-depleted transplantation in children. As it was prepared, the TCRbeta library received unique molecular identifiers. TCRdb re-analysed the PCR reads in MiXCR, keeping a single row per CDR3 protein. The sample consists of roughly 500,000 distinct CDR3 sequences, roughly an eighth of them appearing once. The material sequenced was PBMCs from the stem cell graft donor, taken from the stem cell graft. The source is a human donor who donated a stem cell graft to a child with combined immunodeficiency.

A few counts support this clonotype. This chain links TRBV6-2 or TRBV6-3 with TRBJ1-5; no firm D call. The CDR3 runs 15 residues. Trimming stripped 6 bases from V and 0 bases from J, with 12 bases between. Germline-derived CDR1 and CDR2 are MNHEY and SVGEGT. CDR3 nucleotides: TGTGCCAGCAGCAGCCAGGCTTATAGCAATCAGCCCCAGCATTTT. This encodes CASSSQAYSNQPQHF.

This clonotype occurred a few times. V and J are TRBV12-3 or TRBV12-4 and TRBJ1-1; D ambiguous. The CDR3 spans 13 residues. Trimming left V 1 base short and J 6 bases short, with 9 bases between. The CDR3 bases are TGTGCCAGCAGTTTAGGTTCCATACCTGAAGCTTTCTTT. Its translation is CASSLGSIPEAFF.

This clonotype has only a few counts. The chain links TRBV20-1 to TRBJ1-4, with 7 bases matching TRBD1. CDR1 and CDR2 (germline): DFQATT, SNEGSKA (reference sequence). The CDR3 is 13 residues long. V trimming: 3 bases; J trimming: 8 bases; junction bases outside the gene matches: 6. The CDR3 loop reads CSASGQGGEKLFF. For the CDR3, the DNA is TGCAGTGCTAGTGGGCAGGGGGGAGAAAAACTGTTTTTT.

J is TRBJ2-1 and V is TRBV7-9, with D perhaps TRBD1 (6 bases). V gave up 4 bases and J gave up 7 bases, with 14 bases separating them. Per germline, CDR1 SEHNR and CDR2 FQNEAQ (reference sequence). The CDR3 is 14 amino acids. As DNA, the CDR3 is TGTGCCAGCAGCTCTGAACAGGGTTGGAATGAGCAGTTCTTC. It is translated as CASSSEQGWNEQFF.

This clonotype was detected a few times. This chain joins TRBV7-2 and TRBJ2-1, with D possibly matching TRBD2 (6 bases). This CDR3 comprises 17 residues. Trimming removed 1 base at V and 2 bases at J, with 15 bases between. The germline gives CDR1 SGHTA, CDR2 FQGNSA. The CDR3 DNA reads TGTGCCAGCAGCTTAGTCGGAGGGCGGAATACCTACAATGAGCAGTTCTTC. Amino acid sequence: CASSLVGGRNTYNEQFF.

This clonotype was observed many times. The chain combines TRBV6-1 with TRBJ2-3; 8 bases map to TRBD1. The length of the CDR3 is 15 residues. V gave up 5 bases and J gave up 0 bases; unmatched junction bases: 4. CDR1 and CDR2 (germline): MNHNS, SASEGT. Written as DNA, the CDR3 is TGTGCCAGCAGTCCCCGGACAGGGAGCACAGATACGCAGTATTTT. Translating gives CASSPRTGSTDTQYF.

The rearrangement joins TRBV14 to TRBJ2-7, with 7 bases aligning to TRBD2. Germline V gene sequence: CDR1 SGHDN, CDR2 FVKESK. The CDR3 runs 17 residues. V trimming: 1 base; J trimming: 5 bases; junction bases outside the gene matches: 14. The CDR3 loop is CASSQVTRRERSDEQYF. DNA of the CDR3: TGTGCCAGCAGCCAAGTTACGCGGCGGGAGCGTTCTGACGAGCAGTACTTC.

The J gene is TRBJ1-2, the V gene TRBV4-3, with D unresolved. The V end lost 4 bases, the J end lost 4 bases, and 16 bases lay between the germline ends. CDR1 and CDR2 (germline): LGHNA, YSLEER. This CDR3 has 15 residues. DNA for the CDR3: TGCGCCAGCAGCCTGGTGGGCAGTCTCGGCTATGGCTACACCTTC. Its protein product is CASSLVGSLGYGYTF.

In its sample, this clonotype was seen many times. The chain joins TRBV10-3 to TRBJ2-3; TRBD2 might be the D (5 bases). Per germline, CDR1 ENHRY and CDR2 SYGVKD. The V gene lost 10 bases and the J gene lost 4 bases, with 12 bases spanning the gap. The CDR3 contains 12 residues. CDR3 region: CATAPRADTQYF. The CDR3 DNA follows: TGTGCCACCGCCCCGCGGGCAGATACGCAGTATTTT.

This sequence joins TRBV7-9 and TRBJ2-1; TRBD1 matches 7 bases. The CDR3 runs 14 residues. With V trimmed by 8 bases and J by 10 bases, 14 bases remained unmatched. CDR1 is SEHNR and CDR2 is FQNEAQ in the germline V gene (reference sequence). As DNA, the CDR3 is TGTGCCAGCTTTGACAGGGCCCGCAATTCAGAGCAGTTCTTC. Amino acid sequence: CASFDRARNSEQFF.